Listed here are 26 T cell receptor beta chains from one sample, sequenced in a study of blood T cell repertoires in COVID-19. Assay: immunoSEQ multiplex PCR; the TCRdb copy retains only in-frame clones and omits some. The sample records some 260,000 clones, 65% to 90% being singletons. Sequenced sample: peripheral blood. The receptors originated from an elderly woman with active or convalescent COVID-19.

The CDR3 loop is CASSEWSSAGGQNNEQFF. DNA for the CDR3: TGTGCCAGCAGTGAATGGAGTTCGGCGGGAGGACAAAACAATGAGCAGTTCTTC. The chain couples TRBV25-1 to TRBJ2-1, with TRBD2 matching over 8 bases. This CDR3 has 18 amino acids. Germline V gives CDR1 MGHDK, CDR2 SYGVNS. Trimming removed 1 base from V and 5 bases from J; junction bases left unmatched: 13.

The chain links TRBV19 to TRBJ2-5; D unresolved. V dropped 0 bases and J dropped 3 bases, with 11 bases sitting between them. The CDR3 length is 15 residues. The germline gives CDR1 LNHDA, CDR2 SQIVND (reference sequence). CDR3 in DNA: TGTGCCAGTAGTATAGACACAGCAACGGAAGAGACCCAGTACTTC. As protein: CASSIDTATEETQYF.

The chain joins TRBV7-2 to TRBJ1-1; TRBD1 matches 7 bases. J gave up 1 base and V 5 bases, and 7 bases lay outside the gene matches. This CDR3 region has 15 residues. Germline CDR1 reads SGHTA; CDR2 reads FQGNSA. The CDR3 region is CASSGQAGRNTEAFF. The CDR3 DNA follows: TGTGCCAGCAGCGGACAGGCAGGGAGGAACACTGAAGCTTTCTTT.

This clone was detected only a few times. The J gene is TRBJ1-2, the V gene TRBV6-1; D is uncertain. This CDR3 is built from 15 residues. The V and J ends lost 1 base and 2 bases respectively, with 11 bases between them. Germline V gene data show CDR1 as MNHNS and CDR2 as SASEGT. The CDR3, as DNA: TGTGCCAGCAGTGAAGGATGGACGGGGAACTATGGCTACACCTTC. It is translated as CASSEGWTGNYGYTF.

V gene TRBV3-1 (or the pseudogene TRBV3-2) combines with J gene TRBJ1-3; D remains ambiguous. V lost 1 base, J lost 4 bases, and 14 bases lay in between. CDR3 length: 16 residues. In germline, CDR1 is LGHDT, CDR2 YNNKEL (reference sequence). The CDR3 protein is CASSQGFTGTGNTIYF. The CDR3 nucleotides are TGTGCCAGCAGCCAAGGTTTCACGGGAACCGGAAACACCATATATTTT.

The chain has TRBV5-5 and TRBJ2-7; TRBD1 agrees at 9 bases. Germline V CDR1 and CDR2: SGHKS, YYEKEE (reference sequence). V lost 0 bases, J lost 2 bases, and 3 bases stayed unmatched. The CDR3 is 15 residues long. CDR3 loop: CASSLGGQGTYEQYF. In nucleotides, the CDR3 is TGTGCCAGCAGCTTGGGAGGACAGGGGACCTACGAGCAGTACTTC.

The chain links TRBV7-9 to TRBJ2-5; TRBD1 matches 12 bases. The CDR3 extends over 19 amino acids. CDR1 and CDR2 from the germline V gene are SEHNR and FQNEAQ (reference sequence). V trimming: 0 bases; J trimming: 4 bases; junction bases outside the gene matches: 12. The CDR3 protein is CASSLAGTGGRYSTETQYF. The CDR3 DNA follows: TGTGCCAGCAGCTTAGCCGGGACAGGGGGCCGGTATAGCACAGAGACCCAGTACTTC.

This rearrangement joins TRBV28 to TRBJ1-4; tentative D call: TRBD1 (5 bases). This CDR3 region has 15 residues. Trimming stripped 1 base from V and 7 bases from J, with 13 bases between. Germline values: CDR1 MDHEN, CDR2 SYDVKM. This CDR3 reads CASSLSGGYGEKLFF. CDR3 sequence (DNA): TGTGCCAGCAGTTTATCCGGGGGGTACGGTGAAAAACTGTTTTTT.

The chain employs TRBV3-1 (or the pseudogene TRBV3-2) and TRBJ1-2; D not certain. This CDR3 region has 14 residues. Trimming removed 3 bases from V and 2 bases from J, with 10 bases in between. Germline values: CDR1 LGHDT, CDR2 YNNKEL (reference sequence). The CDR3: CASSQPAENYGYTF. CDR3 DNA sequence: TGTGCCAGCAGCCAGCCGGCGGAGAACTATGGCTACACCTTC.

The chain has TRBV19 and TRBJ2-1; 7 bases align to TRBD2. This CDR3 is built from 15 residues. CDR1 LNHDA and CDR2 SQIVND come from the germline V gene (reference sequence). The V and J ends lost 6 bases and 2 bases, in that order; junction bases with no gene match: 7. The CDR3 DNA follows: TGTGCCAGTAGACCTACTAGCGTCGCCTACAATGAGCAGTTCTTC. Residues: CASRPTSVAYNEQFF.

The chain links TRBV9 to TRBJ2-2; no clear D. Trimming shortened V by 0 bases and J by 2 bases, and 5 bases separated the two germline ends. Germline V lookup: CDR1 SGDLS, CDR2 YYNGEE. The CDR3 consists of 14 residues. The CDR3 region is CASSVAINTGELFF. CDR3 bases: TGTGCCAGCAGCGTAGCTATTAACACCGGGGAGCTGTTTTTT.

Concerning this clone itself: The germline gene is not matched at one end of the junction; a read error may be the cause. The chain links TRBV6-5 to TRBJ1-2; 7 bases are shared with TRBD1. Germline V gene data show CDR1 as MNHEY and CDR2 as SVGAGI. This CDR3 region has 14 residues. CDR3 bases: TGTGCCAGCAGTTCCCTAGGGACAGCTCCAACCCCTTACTTC. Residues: CASSSLGTAPTPYF.

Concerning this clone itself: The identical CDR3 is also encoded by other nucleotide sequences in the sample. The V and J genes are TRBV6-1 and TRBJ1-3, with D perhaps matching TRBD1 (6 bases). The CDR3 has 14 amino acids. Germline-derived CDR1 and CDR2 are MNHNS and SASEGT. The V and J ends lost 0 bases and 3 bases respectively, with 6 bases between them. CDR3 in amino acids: CASSEAQGGNTIYF. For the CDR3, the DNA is TGTGCCAGCAGTGAAGCACAGGGTGGAAACACCATATATTTT.

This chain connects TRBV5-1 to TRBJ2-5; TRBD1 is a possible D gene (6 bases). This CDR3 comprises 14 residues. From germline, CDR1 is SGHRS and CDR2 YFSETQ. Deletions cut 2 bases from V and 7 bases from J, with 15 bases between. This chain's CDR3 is CASSFGAVGGTQYF. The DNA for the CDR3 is TGCGCCAGCAGCTTTGGGGCCGTAGGGGGGACCCAGTACTTC.

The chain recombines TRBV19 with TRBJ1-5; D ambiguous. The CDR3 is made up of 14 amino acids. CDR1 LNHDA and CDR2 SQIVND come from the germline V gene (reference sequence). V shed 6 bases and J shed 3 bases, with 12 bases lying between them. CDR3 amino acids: CASRLYPTNQPQHF. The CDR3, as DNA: TGTGCCAGTAGACTGTATCCAACCAATCAGCCCCAGCATTTT.

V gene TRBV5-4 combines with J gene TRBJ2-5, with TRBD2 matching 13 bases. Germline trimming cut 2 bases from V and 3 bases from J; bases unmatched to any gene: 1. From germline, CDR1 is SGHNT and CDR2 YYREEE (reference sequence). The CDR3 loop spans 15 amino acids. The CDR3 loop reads CASSFGLAGEETQYF. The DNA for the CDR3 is TGTGCCAGCAGCTTCGGACTAGCGGGGGAAGAGACCCAGTACTTC.

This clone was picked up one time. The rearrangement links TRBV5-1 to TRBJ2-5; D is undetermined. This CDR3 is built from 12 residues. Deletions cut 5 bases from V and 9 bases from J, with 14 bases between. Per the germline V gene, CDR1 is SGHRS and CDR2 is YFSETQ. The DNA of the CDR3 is TGCGCCAGCAGAGACGAGCAGGTGGCCCAGTACTTC. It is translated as CASRDEQVAQYF.

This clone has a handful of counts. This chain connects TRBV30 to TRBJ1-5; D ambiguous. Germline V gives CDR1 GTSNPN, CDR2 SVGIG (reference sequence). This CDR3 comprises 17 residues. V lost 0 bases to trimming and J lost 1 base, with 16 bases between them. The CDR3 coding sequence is TGTGCCTGGAGTGTATGGACTTCAGGCCTCAGCAATCAGCCCCAGCATTTT. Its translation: CAWSVWTSGLSNQPQHF.

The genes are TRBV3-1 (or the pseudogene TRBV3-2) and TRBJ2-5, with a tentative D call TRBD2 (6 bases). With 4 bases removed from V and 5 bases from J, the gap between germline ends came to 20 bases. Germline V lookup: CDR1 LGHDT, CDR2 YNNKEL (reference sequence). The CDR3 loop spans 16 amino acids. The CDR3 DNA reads TGTGCCAGCAGCCGACAACTCGGGACTCCGGGGGAGACCCAGTACTTC. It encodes CASSRQLGTPGETQYF.

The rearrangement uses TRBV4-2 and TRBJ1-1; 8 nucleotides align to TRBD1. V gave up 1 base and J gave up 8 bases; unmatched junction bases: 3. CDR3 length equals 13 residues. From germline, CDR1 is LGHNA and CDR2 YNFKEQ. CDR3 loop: CASSQVGDREAFF. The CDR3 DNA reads TGTGCCAGCAGCCAAGTGGGGGACAGGGAAGCTTTCTTT.

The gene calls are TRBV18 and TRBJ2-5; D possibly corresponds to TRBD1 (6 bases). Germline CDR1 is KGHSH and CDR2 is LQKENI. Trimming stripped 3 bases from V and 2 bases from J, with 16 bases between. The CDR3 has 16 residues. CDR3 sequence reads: CASSPPTGEYQETQYF. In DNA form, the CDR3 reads TGTGCCAGCTCACCGCCGACAGGTGAATATCAAGAGACCCAGTACTTC. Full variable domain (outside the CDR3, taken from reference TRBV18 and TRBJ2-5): NAGVMQNPRHLVRRRGQEARLRCSPMKGHSHVYWYRQLPEEGLKFMVYLQKENIIDESGMPKERFSAEFPKEGPSILRIQQVVRGDSAAYFCASSPPTGEYQETQYFGPGTRLLVL.

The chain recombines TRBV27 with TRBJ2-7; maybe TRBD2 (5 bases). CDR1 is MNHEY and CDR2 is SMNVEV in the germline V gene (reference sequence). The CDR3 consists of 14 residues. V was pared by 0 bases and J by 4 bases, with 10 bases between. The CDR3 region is CASSLSRRGYEQYF. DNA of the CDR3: TGTGCCAGCAGTTTATCCCGACGAGGGTACGAGCAGTACTTC.

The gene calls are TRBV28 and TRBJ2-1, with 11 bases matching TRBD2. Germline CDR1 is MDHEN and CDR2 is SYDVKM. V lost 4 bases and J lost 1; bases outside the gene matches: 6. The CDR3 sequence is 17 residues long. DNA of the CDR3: TGTGCCAGCAGTTCTTCCTGGACTAGCGGGTCCTACAATGAGCAGTTCTTC. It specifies CASSSSWTSGSYNEQFF.

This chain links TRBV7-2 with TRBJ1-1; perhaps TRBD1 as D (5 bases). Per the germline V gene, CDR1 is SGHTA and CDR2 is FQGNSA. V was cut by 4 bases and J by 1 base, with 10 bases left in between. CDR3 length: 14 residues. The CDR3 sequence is CASSWRTGNTEAFF. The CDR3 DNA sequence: TGTGCCAGCAGCTGGAGAACAGGGAACACTGAAGCTTTCTTT.

CDR3: CASSLIAITSTDTQYF. In nucleotides, the CDR3 is TGTGCCAGCAGCCTGATAGCGATTACGAGCACAGATACGCAGTATTTT. The chain joins TRBV7-9 to TRBJ2-3; possibly TRBD2 for D (5 bases). CDR1 and CDR2 (germline): SEHNR, FQNEAQ (reference sequence). V was clipped by 5 bases and J by 0 bases, with 15 bases between them. This CDR3 has 16 amino acids.

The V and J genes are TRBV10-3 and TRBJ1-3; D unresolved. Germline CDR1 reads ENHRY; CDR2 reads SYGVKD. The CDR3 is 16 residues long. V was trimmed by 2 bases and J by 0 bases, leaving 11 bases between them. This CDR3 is CAISEERGFSGNTIYF. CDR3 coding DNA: TGTGCCATCAGTGAGGAAAGAGGGTTCTCTGGAAACACCATATATTTT.